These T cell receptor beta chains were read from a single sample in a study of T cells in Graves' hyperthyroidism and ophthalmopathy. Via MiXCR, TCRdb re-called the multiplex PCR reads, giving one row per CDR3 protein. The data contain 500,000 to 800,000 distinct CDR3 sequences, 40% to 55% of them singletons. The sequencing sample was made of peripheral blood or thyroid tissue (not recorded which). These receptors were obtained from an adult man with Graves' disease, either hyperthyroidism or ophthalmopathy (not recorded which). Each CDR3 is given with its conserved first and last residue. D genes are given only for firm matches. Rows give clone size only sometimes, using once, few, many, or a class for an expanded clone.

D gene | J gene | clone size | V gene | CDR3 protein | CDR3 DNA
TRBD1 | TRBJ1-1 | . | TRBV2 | CASSEPGQVNTEAFF | TGTGCCAGCAGTGAACCCGGACAGGTGAACACTGAAGCTTTCTTT
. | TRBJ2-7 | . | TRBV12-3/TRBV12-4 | CASTHGTTSYEQYF | TGTGCCAGCACCCATGGGACCACATCCTACGAGCAGTACTTC
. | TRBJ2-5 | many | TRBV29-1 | CSVGAGVQETQYF | TGCAGCGTTGGGGCAGGAGTTCAAGAGACCCAGTACTTC
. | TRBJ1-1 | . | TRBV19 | CASIDRQAFF | TGTGCCAGTATTGACAGGCAAGCTTTCTTT
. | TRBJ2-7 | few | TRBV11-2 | CASKAEPLYEQYF | TGTGCCAGCAAGGCGGAGCCCCTCTACGAGCAGTACTTC
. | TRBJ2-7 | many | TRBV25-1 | CASSDTGIQGEQYF | TGTGCCAGCAGTGATACAGGGATTCAAGGCGAGCAGTACTTC
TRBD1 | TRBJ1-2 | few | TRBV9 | CASSAGQGSYGYTF | TGTGCCAGCAGCGCGGGACAGGGTTCCTATGGCTACACCTTC
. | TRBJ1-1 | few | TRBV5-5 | CATHGRAGAEAFF | TGTGCCACTCACGGCAGGGCTGGGGCTGAAGCTTTCTTT
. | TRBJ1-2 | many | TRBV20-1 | CSGTAYGNYGYTF | TGCAGTGGCACGGCCTACGGGAACTATGGCTACACCTTC
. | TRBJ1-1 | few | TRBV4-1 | CASSRLQGNTEAFF | TGCGCCAGCAGCCGCCTACAGGGGAACACTGAAGCTTTCTTT
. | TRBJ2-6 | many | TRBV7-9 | CASSSDGPGANVLTF | TGTGCCAGCAGCTCGGACGGACCTGGGGCCAACGTCCTGACTTTC
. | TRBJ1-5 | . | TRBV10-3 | CAISESGTRNSNQPQHF | TGTGCCATCAGTGAGTCAGGGACTCGGAATAGCAATCAGCCCCAGCATTTT
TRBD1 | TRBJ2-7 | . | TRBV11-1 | CAWSTGTGVGEQYF | TGTGCCTGGAGCACCGGGACAGGGGTCGGGGAGCAGTACTTC
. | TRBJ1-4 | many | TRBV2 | CASSAGSEKLFF | TGTGCCAGCAGTGCAGGGAGTGAAAAACTGTTTTTT
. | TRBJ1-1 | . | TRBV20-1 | CSAPRGTEAFF | TGCAGTGCTCCCCGGGGTACTGAAGCTTTCTTT
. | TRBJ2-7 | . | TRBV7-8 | CASSLVPAVTYEQYF | TGTGCCAGCAGCTTAGTCCCGGCGGTAACCTACGAGCAGTACTTC
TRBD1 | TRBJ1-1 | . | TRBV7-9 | CASSLRVRSTGKNTEAFF | TGTGCCAGCAGCTTAAGGGTCAGGTCGACAGGGAAGAACACTGAAGCTTTCTTT